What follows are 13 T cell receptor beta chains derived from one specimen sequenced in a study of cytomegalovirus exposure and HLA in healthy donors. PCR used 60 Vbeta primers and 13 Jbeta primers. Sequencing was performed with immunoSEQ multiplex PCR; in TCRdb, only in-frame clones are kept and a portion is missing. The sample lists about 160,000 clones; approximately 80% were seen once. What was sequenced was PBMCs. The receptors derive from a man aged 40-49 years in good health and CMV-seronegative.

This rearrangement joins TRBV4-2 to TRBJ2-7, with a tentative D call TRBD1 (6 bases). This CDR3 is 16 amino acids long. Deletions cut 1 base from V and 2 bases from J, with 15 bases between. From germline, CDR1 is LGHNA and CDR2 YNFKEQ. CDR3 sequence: CASSQVRGHDPYEQYF. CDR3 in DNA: TGTGCCAGCAGCCAAGTTAGGGGACACGATCCCTACGAGCAGTACTTC.

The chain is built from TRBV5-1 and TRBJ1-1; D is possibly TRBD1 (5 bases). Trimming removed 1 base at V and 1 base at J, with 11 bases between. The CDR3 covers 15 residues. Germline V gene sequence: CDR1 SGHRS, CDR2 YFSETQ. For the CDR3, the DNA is TGCGCCAGCAGCTTGACGGGGGTTGAGAACACTGAAGCTTTCTTT. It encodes CASSLTGVENTEAFF.

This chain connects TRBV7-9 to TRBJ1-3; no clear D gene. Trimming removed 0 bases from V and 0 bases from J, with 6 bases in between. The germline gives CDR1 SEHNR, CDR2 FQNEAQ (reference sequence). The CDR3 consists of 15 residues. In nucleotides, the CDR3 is TGTGCCAGCAGCTTAGCGCTGAGCTCTGGAAACACCATATATTTT. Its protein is CASSLALSSGNTIYF.

Here the CDR3 reads CAWREDEVQPQHF. CDR3 nucleotide sequence: TGTGCCTGGAGGGAGGATGAAGTTCAGCCCCAGCATTTT. The chain links TRBV30 to TRBJ1-5; unclear D gene. Germline V lookup: CDR1 GTSNPN, CDR2 SVGIG (reference sequence). V dropped 3 bases and J dropped 6 bases, with 12 bases sitting between them. The CDR3 has 13 residues.

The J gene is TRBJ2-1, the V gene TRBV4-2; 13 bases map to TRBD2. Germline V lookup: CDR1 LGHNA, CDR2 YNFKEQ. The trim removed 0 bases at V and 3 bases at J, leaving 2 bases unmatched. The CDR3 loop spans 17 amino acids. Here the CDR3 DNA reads TGTGCCAGCAGCCAAGAGGGACTAGCGGGGTTCTACAATGAGCAGTTCTTC. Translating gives CASSQEGLAGFYNEQFF.

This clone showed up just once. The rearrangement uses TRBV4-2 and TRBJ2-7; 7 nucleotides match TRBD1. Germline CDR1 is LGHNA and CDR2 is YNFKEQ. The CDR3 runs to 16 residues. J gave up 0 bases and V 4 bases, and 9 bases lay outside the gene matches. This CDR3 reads CASSLDETGSSYEQYF. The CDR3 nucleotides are TGTGCCAGCAGCCTCGATGAGACAGGGTCCTCCTACGAGCAGTACTTC.

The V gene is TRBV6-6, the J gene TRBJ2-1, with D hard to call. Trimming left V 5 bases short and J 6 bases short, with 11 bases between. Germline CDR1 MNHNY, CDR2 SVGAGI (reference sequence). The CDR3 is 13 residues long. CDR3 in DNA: TGTGCCAGCAGTCCCCTGAGCCTCAATGAGCAGTTCTTC. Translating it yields CASSPLSLNEQFF.

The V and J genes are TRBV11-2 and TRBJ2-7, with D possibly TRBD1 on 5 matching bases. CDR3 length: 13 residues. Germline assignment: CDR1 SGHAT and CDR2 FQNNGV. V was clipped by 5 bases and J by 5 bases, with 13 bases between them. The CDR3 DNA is TGTGCCAGCAGCCAGGGTGGGGAAAACGAGCAGTACTTC. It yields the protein CASSQGGENEQYF.

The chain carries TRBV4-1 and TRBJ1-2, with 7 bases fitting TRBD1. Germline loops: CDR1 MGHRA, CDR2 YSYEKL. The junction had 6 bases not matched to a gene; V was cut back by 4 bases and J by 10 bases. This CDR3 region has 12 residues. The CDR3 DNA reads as TGCGCCAGCAGCCGAGAGGACAGGAACTACACCTTC. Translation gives CASSREDRNYTF.

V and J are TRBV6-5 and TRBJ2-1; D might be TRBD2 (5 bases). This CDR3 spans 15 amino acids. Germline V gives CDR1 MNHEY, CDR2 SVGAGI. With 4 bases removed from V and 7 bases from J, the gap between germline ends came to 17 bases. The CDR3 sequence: CASSLLGETKNEQFF. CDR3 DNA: TGTGCCAGCAGTTTACTGGGAGAAACGAAAAATGAGCAGTTCTTC.

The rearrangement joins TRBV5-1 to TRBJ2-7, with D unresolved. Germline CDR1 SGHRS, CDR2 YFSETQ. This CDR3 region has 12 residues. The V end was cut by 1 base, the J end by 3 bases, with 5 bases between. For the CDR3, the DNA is TGCGCCAGCAGCTTGAACTACTACGAGCAGTACTTC. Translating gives CASSLNYYEQYF. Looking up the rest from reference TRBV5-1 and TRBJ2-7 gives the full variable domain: KAGVTQTPRYLIKTRGQQVTLSCSPISGHRSVSWYQQTPGQGLQFLFEYFSETQRNKGNFPGRFSGRQFSNSRSEMNVSTLELGDSALYLCASSLNYYEQYFGPGTRLTVT.

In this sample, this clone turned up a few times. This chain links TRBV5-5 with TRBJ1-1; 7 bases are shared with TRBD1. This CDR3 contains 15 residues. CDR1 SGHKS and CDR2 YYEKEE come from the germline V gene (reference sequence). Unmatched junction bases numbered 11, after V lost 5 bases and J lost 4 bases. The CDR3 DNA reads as TGTGCCAGCAGTCAATACAGGGGTGAAGGCACTGAAGCTTTCTTT. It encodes CASSQYRGEGTEAFF.

The chain's CDR3 is CASGPGGGHTEAFF. The CDR3 DNA reads TGTGCCAGCGGCCCCGGGGGGGGGCACACTGAAGCTTTCTTT. This chain links TRBV6-5 with TRBJ1-1, with D tentatively TRBD1 (6 bases). Germline V gene data show CDR1 as MNHEY and CDR2 as SVGAGI. V was trimmed by 8 bases and J by 3 bases, leaving 16 bases between them. The CDR3 has 14 residues.